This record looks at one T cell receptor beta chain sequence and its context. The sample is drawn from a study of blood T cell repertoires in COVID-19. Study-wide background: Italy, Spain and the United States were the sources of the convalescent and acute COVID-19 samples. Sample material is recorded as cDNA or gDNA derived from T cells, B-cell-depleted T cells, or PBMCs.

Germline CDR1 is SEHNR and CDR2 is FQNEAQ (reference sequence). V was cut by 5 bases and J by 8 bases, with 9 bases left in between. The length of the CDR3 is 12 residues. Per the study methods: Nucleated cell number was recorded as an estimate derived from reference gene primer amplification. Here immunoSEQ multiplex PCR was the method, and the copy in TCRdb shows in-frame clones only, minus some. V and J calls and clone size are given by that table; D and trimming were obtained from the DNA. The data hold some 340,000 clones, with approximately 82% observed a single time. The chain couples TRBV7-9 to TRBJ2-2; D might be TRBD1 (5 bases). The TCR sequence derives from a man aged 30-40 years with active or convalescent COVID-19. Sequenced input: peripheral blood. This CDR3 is CASSARQGELFF. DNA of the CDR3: TGTGCCAGCAGCGCGCGACAGGGGGAGCTGTTTTTT.